The T cell receptor beta chain described here comes from a study of T cells in Graves' hyperthyroidism and ophthalmopathy. Lactation, pregnancy, other autoimmune disease or uncontrolled infection led to exclusion of patients. Using RNA transcripts as the source, TCR beta CDR3 regions were amplified. The primer set for the first-round RT-PCR of the TCR CDR3 was HTBI. Each CDR3 protein is one row after TCRdb ran MiXCR on the multiplex PCR reads. There are approximately 560,000 distinct CDR3 sequences in the sample; 46% occur only once, and approximately 8.2% lies in the top ten. The sequence came from a woman under 30 with Graves' hyperthyroidism. The sample was peripheral blood or thyroid tissue (not recorded which).

This CDR3 reads CASSETAAGPQHF. The DNA for the CDR3 is TGTGCCAGCAGTGAGACGGCCGCGGGGCCCCAGCATTTT. J is TRBJ1-5 and V is TRBV2; D not resolved. Between the trimmed V and J ends, which lost 3 bases and 9 bases, there was a span of 12 bases. The CDR3 runs 13 residues. The germline CDR1 and CDR2 sequences are SNHLY and FYNNEI.